This TCR beta chain emerged from a study of T cells in placental villitis. The study, taken as a whole, reports: Villitis of unknown etiology placentae had higher clonality than controls, median around 0.061 versus 0.0062.

Higher gravidity, parity and prior miscarriages marked mothers with villitis of unknown etiology. The libraries were made with immunoSEQ v4. Sequencing used immunoSEQ multiplex PCR; TCRdb keeps in-frame clones, though not all of them. The sample has over a thousand clones; around 76% are singletons. The ends were cut back, 5 bases at V and 4 bases at J, with 14 bases in the middle. In germline, CDR1 is LNHDA, CDR2 SQIVND (reference sequence). The CDR3 is 14 residues long. Notes on this clone: Its specificity is not known.

The sequence was collected from a human patient with villitis of unknown etiology; the placental T cells may come from both mother and fetus. The sample was placental tissue containing maternal and fetal cells. The chain recombines TRBV19 with TRBJ1-1; D not resolved. The CDR3 spells CASSLSDRATEAFF. The CDR3 bases are TGTGCCAGTAGTCTCTCTGATAGGGCCACTGAAGCTTTCTTT. Variable domain in full (rest from reference TRBV19 and TRBJ1-1): DGGITQSPKYLFRKEGQNVTLSCEQNLNHDAMYWYRQDPGQGLRLIYYSQIVNDFQKGDIAEGYSVSREKKESFPLTVTSAQKNPTAFYLCASSLSDRATEAFFGQGTRLTVV.